This T cell receptor (beta chain) was found in a study of regulatory T cells in long-lasting Graves disease. This clonotype came up a few times. As yet, its antigen is unknown. Arm-PCR of CDR3 regions and iRepertoire HTBI primers were used to build TCR beta libraries. MiXCR, applied by TCRdb to the multiplex PCR reads, yields one record per CDR3 protein. The repertoire holds 600,000 to 650,000 distinct CDR3 sequences, with 16% as singletons. Points from the study as a whole: Small numbers of samples may have cut accuracy.

This CDR3 has 16 amino acids. J gave up 4 bases and V 0 bases, and 10 bases lay outside the gene matches. Germline assignment: CDR1 DFQATT and CDR2 SNEGSKA (reference sequence). The time point was: newly diagnosed GD, antithyroid drugs for less than 3 months. Scientists built the TCR library using RNA that was extracted from PBMCs. The sample was also linked to a second study, of T cells in Graves' hyperthyroidism and ophthalmopathy. That paper adds: Expanded thyroid clonotypes (above 0.001) were mostly also found in blood.

This chain connects TRBV20-1 to TRBJ2-7; 9 positions agree with TRBD2. The sequence derives from a woman in her thirties with Graves disease. The input for sequencing was peripheral blood mononuclear cells (PBMCs), taken at new diagnosis, from a patient treated with antithyroid drugs. The DNA of the CDR3 is TGCAGTGCTAGAGATAGTCGGGCTAGCGGGAAGTACGAGCAGTACTTC. Translating it yields CSARDSRASGKYEQYF.